This is a list of T cell receptor beta chains from one sample in a study of blood T cell repertoires in COVID-19. Measured with immunoSEQ multiplex PCR; TCRdb has only the in-frame clones, and not every one. The table has a few hundred thousand clones, roughly 86% seen once; the top ten hold over 0.9%. Sequencing used PBMCs or T cells enriched from blood (not recorded which). These receptor sequences come from a woman aged 25 to 39 who had been exposed to COVID-19. Each CDR3 is given with its conserved first and last residue. The D gene is left open where the match is weak. Clone size is given for some rows only: seen once, a few or many times, or a class if the clone is expanded.

size,D,V,J,CDR3,DNA
NA,TRBD1,TRBV15,TRBJ2-2,CATSTGRDRGPGELFF,TGTGCCACCAGCACAGGCCGGGACAGGGGACCCGGGGAGCTGTTTTTT
NA,NA,TRBV28,TRBJ2-2,CASSSPTANTGELFF,TGTGCCAGCAGTTCCCCCACAGCGAACACCGGGGAGCTGTTTTTT
NA,NA,TRBV28,TRBJ1-5,CASSLGRVVIQPQHF,TGTGCCAGCAGTTTGGGCAGGGTCGTTATTCAGCCCCAGCATTTT
NA,NA,TRBV7-2,TRBJ2-3,CASSGPGLPRFTQYF,TGTGCCAGCAGCGGGCCGGGACTTCCCCGTTTTACGCAGTATTTT
many,TRBD2,TRBV4-2,TRBJ2-3,CASSQAAGEGTDTQYF,TGTGCCAGCAGCCAAGCAGCGGGAGAGGGCACAGATACGCAGTATTTT
NA,TRBD1,TRBV18,TRBJ1-5,CASRLMQGAGQPQHF,TGTGCCAGCCGACTGATGCAGGGGGCGGGTCAGCCCCAGCATTTT
NA,NA,TRBV11-2,TRBJ1-6,CASSFWGSGGSPLHF,TGTGCCAGCAGCTTTTGGGGAAGCGGGGGTTCACCCCTCCACTTT
once,NA,TRBV10-2,TRBJ1-1,CASSGGGGGTEAFF,TGCGCCAGCAGTGGTGGGGGCGGAGGCACTGAAGCTTTCTTT
once,TRBD1,TRBV20-1,TRBJ2-7,CSASRQGGTYEQYF,TGCAGTGCTAGTAGACAGGGGGGGACCTACGAGCAGTACTTC
NA,TRBD2,TRBV5-1,TRBJ2-1,CASSPSGSSYEQFF,TGCGCCAGCAGCCCTAGCGGGAGTAGTTATGAGCAGTTCTTC
NA,TRBD1,TRBV6-5,TRBJ2-7,CASTEGTGGSYEQYF,TGTGCCAGCACCGAAGGGACAGGGGGCTCCTACGAGCAGTACTTC
NA,NA,TRBV28,TRBJ2-3,CASSIITSAPDTQYF,TGTGCCAGCAGCATCATAACTAGTGCGCCAGATACGCAGTATTTT
NA,TRBD2,TRBV11-3,TRBJ2-3,CASSLTSGSGDTQYF,TGTGCCAGCAGCCTGACTAGCGGGAGTGGGGATACGCAGTATTTT
NA,NA,TRBV29-1,TRBJ2-7,CSVQSGTTYEQYF,TGCAGCGTTCAGAGCGGAACGACCTACGAGCAGTACTTC
few,TRBD2,TRBV10-3,TRBJ2-7,CAITRTSGSLEQYF,TGTGCCATCACCAGAACTAGCGGGAGTCTCGAGCAGTACTTC
NA,TRBD1,TRBV18,TRBJ1-3,CASSPLRQGDSGNTIYF,TGTGCCAGCTCACCATTAAGACAGGGGGACTCTGGAAACACCATATATTTT
NA,TRBD1,TRBV9,TRBJ2-5,CASSEGQQKKETQYF,TGTGCCAGCAGCGAGGGACAGCAAAAGAAAGAGACCCAGTACTTC
NA,TRBD1,TRBV3-1/TRBV3-2,TRBJ1-2,CASSHDGQGAFFYGYTF,TGTGCCAGCAGCCATGACGGACAGGGGGCTTTTTTTTATGGCTACACCTTC
NA,NA,TRBV27,TRBJ1-6,CASTPGREPPNSPLHF,TGTGCCAGCACCCCCGGACGGGAACCTCCAAATTCACCCCTCCACTTT
NA,TRBD2,TRBV28,TRBJ2-7,CASSLLASGSYEQYF,TGTGCCAGCAGTTTATTGGCTAGCGGGAGCTACGAGCAGTACTTC
NA,TRBD1,TRBV3-1/TRBV3-2,TRBJ1-3,CASSDLEGASGNTIYF,TGTGCCAGCAGCGACCTCGAGGGGGCTTCCGGAAACACCATATATTTT
NA,TRBD2,TRBV10-2,TRBJ2-7,CASSPGTSGSYEQYF,TGCGCCAGCAGTCCCGGGACTAGCGGCTCCTACGAGCAGTACTTC
few,NA,TRBV29-1,TRBJ1-2,CSVEAMDGGGYGYTF,TGCAGCGTTGAAGCCATGGACGGCGGAGGCTATGGCTACACCTTC
NA,NA,TRBV16,TRBJ1-2,CASSQFSGALTNYGYTF,TGTGCCAGCAGCCAATTTTCAGGGGCGTTGACTAACTATGGCTACACCTTC
medium-sized,TRBD2,TRBV7-3,TRBJ2-1,CASSFRAGEDEQFF,TGTGCCAGCAGCTTTCGGGCGGGAGAGGATGAGCAGTTCTTC
NA,TRBD2,TRBV25-1,TRBJ2-7,CASRGLAGSEQYF,TGTGCCAGCCGGGGACTAGCGGGATCTGAGCAGTACTTC
NA,NA,TRBV6-1,TRBJ2-7,CASSEWSSTYEQYF,TGTGCCAGCAGTGAATGGAGTTCCACCTACGAGCAGTACTTC